This entry lists 4 T cell receptor beta chains sequenced from one sample in a study of Ad26.COV2.S vaccination and SARS-CoV-2 variants. Treatment reported: roughly 20 received Ad26.COV2.S at low or high dose, single or two shots; about five received placebo; per-sample allocation not given. Sample collection was performed on day 63 after the first vaccine or placebo injection. Generated by immunoSEQ multiplex PCR, the TCRdb table keeps only in-frame clones and is missing some. There are about 480,000 clones in the sample; roughly 85% occur only once, and roughly 13% lies in the top ten. The specimen was peripheral blood, collected in a trial of Ad26.COV2.S vaccine versus placebo. All receptors derive from a person aged 18-65 years who received the Ad26.COV2.S COVID-19 vaccine or a placebo.

The genes are TRBV19 and TRBJ2-5; the match to TRBD1 covers 8 bases. Germline CDR1 LNHDA, CDR2 SQIVND (reference sequence). The CDR3 loop spans 14 amino acids. The trim removed 4 bases at V and 5 bases at J, leaving 6 bases unmatched. The CDR3 DNA follows: TGTGCCAGTAGTAAGACAGGGGTGGTGGAGACCCAGTACTTC. Residues: CASSKTGVVETQYF.

The genes are TRBV5-4 and TRBJ2-1; 8 positions agree with TRBD2. V was pared by 3 bases and J by 5 bases, with 7 bases of the junction left unmatched. CDR1 is SGHNT, CDR2 YYREEE, per germline (reference sequence). There are 15 residues in the CDR3. The CDR3 is CASSYPGLGHNEQFF. As DNA, the CDR3 is TGTGCCAGCAGCTACCCGGGACTAGGTCACAATGAGCAGTTCTTC.

The chain is built from TRBV7-2 and TRBJ1-2, with D possibly TRBD1 on 5 matching bases. Looked up from germline, CDR1 is SGHTA and CDR2 is FQGNSA. The CDR3 has 15 residues. V lost 2 bases, J lost 1 base, and 11 bases lay in between. The chain's CDR3 is CASSLQGGNNYGYTF. As DNA, the CDR3 is TGTGCCAGCAGCTTACAGGGAGGGAATAACTATGGCTACACCTTC.

This chain joins TRBV28 and TRBJ1-2; a possible D gene is TRBD1 (6 bases). V lost 5 bases and J lost 8, with 15 bases in between. CDR3 length: 13 residues. Germline V gene lookup returns CDR1 MDHEN and CDR2 SYDVKM. CDR3 in DNA: TGTGCCAGCAGTATAACAGGGCAGGGAGGCTACACCTTC. Translating gives CASSITGQGGYTF.